Below, 16 T cell receptor beta chains from the same sample are listed, as sequenced in a study of blood T cell repertoires in COVID-19. Using immunoSEQ multiplex PCR, the repertoire was profiled, and TCRdb retains in-frame clones only, with some absent. This table holds 60,000 to 75,000 clones, 75% to 90% found once. Sequencing was performed on peripheral blood. The receptor source for this set is an elderly woman with active or convalescent COVID-19.

The chain combines TRBV29-1 with TRBJ2-3; no reliable D call. Trimming pared 3 bases from V and 1 base from J, leaving 8 bases between. The CDR3 covers 13 residues. CDR1 is SQVTM and CDR2 is ANQGSEA in the germline V gene. The CDR3 DNA reads as TGCAGCGTTGAGCCAGGTCGCACAGATACGCAGTATTTT. Translating it yields CSVEPGRTDTQYF.

The V and J genes are TRBV15 and TRBJ1-1; the D gene is possibly TRBD1 (5 bases). V shed 0 bases and J shed 2 bases, with 10 bases lying between them. This CDR3 has 15 amino acids. Germline loops: CDR1 LNHNV, CDR2 YYDKDF (reference sequence). The CDR3 nucleotides are TGTGCCACCAGCAGAGAATCAGGGCTAAACACTGAAGCTTTCTTT. Its protein product is CATSRESGLNTEAFF.

This clone was seen just once. This sequence joins TRBV5-1 and TRBJ1-3, with TRBD1 matching over 7 bases. Losses at the gene ends were 7 bases for V and 3 bases for J; bases not matched to a gene: 7. Per germline, CDR1 SGHRS and CDR2 YFSETQ. This CDR3 contains 14 residues. CDR3 DNA: TGCGCCAGCCGTAGGGGGCTATATGGAAACACCATATATTTT. As protein: CASRRGLYGNTIYF.

This clone appeared once. J is TRBJ1-2 and V is TRBV6-5; 7 nucleotides line up with TRBD1. The CDR3 sequence is 14 residues long. In germline, CDR1 is MNHEY, CDR2 SVGAGI. The V segment lost 6 bases and the J segment 5 bases; nucleotides outside the gene matches: 9. CDR3 bases: TGTGCCAGCAGGATGACAGGGTTTGATTATGGCTACACCTTC. This codes for CASRMTGFDYGYTF.

The chain employs TRBV9 and TRBJ2-5; possible D gene TRBD2, 6 bases. Per germline, CDR1 SGDLS and CDR2 YYNGEE. The CDR3 length is 13 residues. V was shortened by 6 bases and J by 5 bases, with 14 bases between the two germline ends. The CDR3: CASTREAEETQYF. CDR3 DNA: TGTGCCAGCACCAGGGAGGCGGAGGAGACCCAGTACTTC.

This clone turned up a few times. V is TRBV28 and J is TRBJ1-3, with 7 bases that match TRBD1. V shed 4 bases, J shed 4 bases, and the junction held 10 bases outside the gene matches. There are 16 residues in the CDR3. Germline loops: CDR1 MDHEN, CDR2 SYDVKM. CDR3 loop: CASSYVEGARGNTIYF. In nucleotides, the CDR3 is TGTGCCAGCAGTTACGTTGAGGGGGCGCGCGGAAACACCATATATTTT.

As for this clone: This sample includes further DNA sequences coding for the same CDR3. The chain employs TRBV19 and TRBJ1-5; TRBD1 aligns across 8 bases. V shed 5 bases, J shed 7 bases, and the junction held 4 bases outside the gene matches. CDR3 length equals 13 residues. Germline V CDR1 and CDR2: LNHDA, SQIVND (reference sequence). The CDR3 coding sequence is TGTGCCAGTAGTGAACAGGGGGGACAGCCCCAGCATTTT. This codes for CASSEQGGQPQHF.

The J gene is TRBJ1-2, the V gene TRBV30; D unclear. V lost 3 bases, J lost 0 bases, and 11 bases lay in between. The germline V gene has CDR1 GTSNPN and CDR2 SVGIG (reference sequence). The CDR3 loop spans 14 amino acids. DNA of the CDR3: TGTGCCTGGAGCCGCGAGGGCGCTAACTATGGCTACACCTTC. It translates to CAWSREGANYGYTF.

V is TRBV28 and J is TRBJ1-3; no definite D call. V was pared by 2 bases and J by 4 bases, with 9 bases between. The CDR3 sequence is 14 residues long. The germline V gene has CDR1 MDHEN and CDR2 SYDVKM. As DNA, the CDR3 is TGTGCCAGCAGTTTAGTGTCGAGGGGAAACACCATATATTTT. Its protein product is CASSLVSRGNTIYF.

The V gene is TRBV2, the J gene TRBJ1-2; no reliable D call. With 8 bases removed from V and 8 bases from J, the gap between germline ends came to 15 bases. Germline CDR1 SNHLY, CDR2 FYNNEI. The length of the CDR3 is 12 residues. Here the CDR3 DNA reads TGTGCCAGCTCCATAATTTCGGGAGGCTACACCTTC. Residues: CASSIISGGYTF.

The CDR3 DNA reads TGTGCCAGCAGCTTATCGGGCTCAGGGGACGACGAGCAGTACTTC. Its protein product is CASSLSGSGDDEQYF. The rearrangement joins TRBV11-2 to TRBJ2-7; D perhaps matches TRBD1 (6 bases). With 2 bases removed from V and 5 bases from J, the gap between germline ends came to 16 bases. Germline-derived CDR1 and CDR2 are SGHAT and FQNNGV. The CDR3 is made up of 15 amino acids.

The chain uses TRBV28 and TRBJ2-5; weak D call: TRBD2 (5 bases). CDR1 is MDHEN and CDR2 is SYDVKM in the germline V gene. The germline V and J ends were trimmed by 5 bases and 5 bases, with 12 bases remaining between them. This CDR3 has 13 residues. The CDR3 loop is CASSPGSDETQYF. CDR3 DNA sequence: TGTGCCAGCAGTCCGGGGTCGGATGAGACCCAGTACTTC.

This clone was seen just once. This chain links TRBV11-2 with TRBJ1-6, with 7 bases that match TRBD1. V lost 3 bases to trimming and J lost 5 bases; unmatched junction nucleotides: 13. Germline assignment: CDR1 SGHAT and CDR2 FQNNGV. The CDR3 runs 18 residues. DNA for the CDR3: TGTGCCAGCAGCTTGGGATTAGCCGGACAGGTGAATAATTCACCCCTCCACTTT. The encoded protein is CASSLGLAGQVNNSPLHF.

The gene calls are TRBV30 and TRBJ1-2; D is perhaps TRBD1 (5 bases). The CDR3 is 12 amino acids. The germline V gene encodes CDR1 GTSNPN and CDR2 SVGIG (reference sequence). V lost 2 bases, J lost 4 bases, and 8 bases lay in between. As DNA, the CDR3 is TGTGCCTGGAGTCGACAGTTCTATGGCTACACCTTC. This sequence encodes CAWSRQFYGYTF.

This chain connects TRBV29-1 to TRBJ1-1; D might be TRBD1 (5 bases). In germline, CDR1 is SQVTM, CDR2 ANQGSEA. The CDR3 covers 14 residues. V was shortened by 2 bases and J by 7 bases, with 17 bases between the two germline ends. The CDR3 sequence: CSVEQGGIGDEAFF. CDR3 nucleotides: TGCAGCGTTGAACAGGGAGGAATTGGGGATGAAGCTTTCTTT.

The genes are TRBV7-2 and TRBJ2-3, with TRBD2 identical over 9 bases. The trim removed 1 base at V and 11 bases at J, leaving 7 bases unmatched. Germline CDR1 reads SGHTA; CDR2 reads FQGNSA. This CDR3 is built from 14 residues. CDR3 sequence reads: CASSLVLAGGKQYF. In nucleotides, the CDR3 is TGTGCCAGCAGCTTAGTTCTGGCGGGGGGGAAGCAGTATTTT. Filled out from reference TRBV7-2 and TRBJ2-3, the complete variable domain reads GAGVSQSPSNKVTEKGKDVELRCDPISGHTALYWYRQSLGQGLEFLIYFQGNSAPDKSGLPSDRFSAERTGGSVSTLTIQRTQQEDSAVYLCASSLVLAGGKQYFGPGTRLTVL.